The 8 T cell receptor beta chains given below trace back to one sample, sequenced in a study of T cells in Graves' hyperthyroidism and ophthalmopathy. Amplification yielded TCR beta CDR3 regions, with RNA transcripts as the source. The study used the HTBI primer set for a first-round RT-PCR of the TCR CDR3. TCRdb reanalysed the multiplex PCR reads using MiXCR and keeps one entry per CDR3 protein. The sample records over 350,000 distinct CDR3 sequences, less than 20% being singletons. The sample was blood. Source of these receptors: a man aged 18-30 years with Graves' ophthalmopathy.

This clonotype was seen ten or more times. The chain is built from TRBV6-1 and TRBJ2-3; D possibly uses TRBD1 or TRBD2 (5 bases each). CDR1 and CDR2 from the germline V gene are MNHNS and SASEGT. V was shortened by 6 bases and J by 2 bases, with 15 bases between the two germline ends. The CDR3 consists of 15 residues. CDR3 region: CASSLTGTDTDTQYF. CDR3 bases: TGTGCCAGCAGCCTTACCGGGACGGACACAGATACGCAGTATTTT.

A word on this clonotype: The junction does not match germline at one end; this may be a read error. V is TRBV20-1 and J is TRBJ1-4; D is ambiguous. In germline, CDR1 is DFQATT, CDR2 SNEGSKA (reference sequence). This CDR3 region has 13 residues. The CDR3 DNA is TGCAGTTCTAGAGATGGAGGGATTGAAAAACTGTTTTTT. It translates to CSSRDGGIEKLFF.

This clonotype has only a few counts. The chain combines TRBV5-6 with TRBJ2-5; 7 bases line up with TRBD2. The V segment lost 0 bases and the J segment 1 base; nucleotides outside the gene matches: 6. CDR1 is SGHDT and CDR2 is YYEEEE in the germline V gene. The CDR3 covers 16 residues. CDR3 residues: CASSLGLASGQETQYF. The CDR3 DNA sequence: TGTGCCAGCAGCTTGGGACTGGCTAGCGGCCAAGAGACCCAGTACTTC.

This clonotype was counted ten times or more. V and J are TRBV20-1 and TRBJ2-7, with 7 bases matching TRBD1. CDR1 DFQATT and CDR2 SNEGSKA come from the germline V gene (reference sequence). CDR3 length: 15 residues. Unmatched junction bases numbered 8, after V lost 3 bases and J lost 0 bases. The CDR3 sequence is CSASRKGQPSYEQYF. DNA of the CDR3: TGCAGTGCTAGTAGAAAGGGACAGCCCTCCTACGAGCAGTACTTC.

The CDR3 DNA reads TGCGCCAGCAGCTTGGAGGGGGTAAAGAATGGAAACACCATATATTTT. This codes for CASSLEGVKNGNTIYF. The gene calls are TRBV5-1 and TRBJ1-3, with D possibly TRBD1 on 6 matching bases. Per germline, CDR1 SGHRS and CDR2 YFSETQ. V lost 0 bases to trimming and J lost 3 bases, with 13 bases between them. The CDR3 covers 16 residues.

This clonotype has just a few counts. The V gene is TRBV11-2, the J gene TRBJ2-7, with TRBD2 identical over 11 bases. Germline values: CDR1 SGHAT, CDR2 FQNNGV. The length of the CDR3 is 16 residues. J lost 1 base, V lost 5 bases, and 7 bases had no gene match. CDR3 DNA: TGTGCCAGCAGCGAAACCGGGACTAGCGGTTCCTACGAGCAGTACTTC. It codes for CASSETGTSGSYEQYF.

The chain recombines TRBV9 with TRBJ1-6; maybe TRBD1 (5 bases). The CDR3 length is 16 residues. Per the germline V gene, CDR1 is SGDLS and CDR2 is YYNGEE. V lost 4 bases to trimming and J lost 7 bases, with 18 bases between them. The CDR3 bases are TGTGCCAGCAGCTTGGTTGGGGGAACCGGCAATTCACCCCTCCACTTT. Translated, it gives CASSLVGGTGNSPLHF.

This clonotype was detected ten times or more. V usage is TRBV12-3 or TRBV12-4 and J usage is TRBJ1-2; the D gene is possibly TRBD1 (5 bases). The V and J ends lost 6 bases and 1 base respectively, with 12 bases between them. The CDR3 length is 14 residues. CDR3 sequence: CASSPSTVNYGYTF. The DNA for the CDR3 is TGTGCCAGCAGCCCGTCGACAGTTAACTATGGCTACACCTTC.